These T cell receptor beta chains were read from a single sample in a study of cytomegalovirus exposure and HLA in healthy donors. Method: immunoSEQ multiplex PCR; TCRdb's copy keeps in-frame clones and lacks some. The sample shows about 120,000 clones, around four fifths of them seen only once. Sequenced sample: PBMCs. These receptors were taken from a female donor in good health and CMV-seronegative. Both conserved end residues are part of each CDR3. D genes are given only for firm matches. The size field is filled for only some rows; it gives once, few, many or a size class.

D gene,J gene,V gene,clone size,CDR3 protein,CDR3 DNA
NA,TRBJ2-7,TRBV6-5,NA,CASSDSSYEQYF,TGTGCCAGCAGCGACAGTTCCTACGAGCAGTACTTC
NA,TRBJ1-1,TRBV5-3,NA,CARSVLKFEAFF,TGTGCCAGAAGCGTGCTAAAATTCGAAGCTTTCTTT
NA,TRBJ2-7,TRBV6-5,NA,CASSYRDNGAYEQYF,TGTGCCAGCAGTTACAGAGATAACGGAGCCTACGAGCAGTACTTC
NA,TRBJ2-3,TRBV14,NA,CASSQYYTQYF,TGTGCCAGCAGCCAGTACTATACGCAGTATTTT
NA,TRBJ1-4,TRBV28,NA,CASSFPGVLNEKLFF,TGTGCCAGCAGTTTCCCGGGAGTCCTAAACGAAAAACTGTTTTTT
TRBD2,TRBJ2-1,TRBV7-3,NA,CASSLSSSGSYNEQFF,TGTGCCAGCAGCTTATCGTCTAGCGGGAGCTACAATGAGCAGTTCTTC
NA,TRBJ1-2,TRBV6-4,NA,CASSDSEGGESNYGYTF,TGTGCCAGCAGTGACTCAGAGGGGGGGGAATCTAACTATGGCTACACCTTC
TRBD2,TRBJ2-7,TRBV11-2,NA,CASSFGGRALYEQYF,TGTGCCAGCAGCTTTGGCGGGAGGGCCTTGTACGAGCAGTACTTC
TRBD2,TRBJ2-4,TRBV4-2,NA,CASSQQPSGSWENIQYF,TGTGCCAGCAGCCAGCAACCTAGCGGGAGTTGGGAAAACATTCAGTACTTC
NA,TRBJ2-2,TRBV19,few,CASSIVTGGELFF,TGTGCCAGTAGTATAGTTACCGGAGGTGAGCTGTTTTTT
TRBD1,TRBJ2-1,TRBV5-1,few,CASSSGTGDFSNEQFF,TGCGCCAGCAGCTCCGGGACAGGGGATTTTTCCAATGAGCAGTTCTTC
NA,TRBJ2-7,TRBV7-2,few,CASSGRGPYEQYF,TGTGCCAGCAGCGGCAGGGGACCCTACGAGCAGTACTTC
NA,TRBJ2-3,TRBV4-1,NA,CASSQEEGRLEDTQYF,TGCGCCAGCAGCCAAGAGGAAGGGAGGCTAGAGGATACGCAGTATTTT
NA,TRBJ2-7,TRBV7-8,NA,CASSLAQGGIYEQYF,TGTGCCAGCAGCTTGGCACAGGGGGGGATCTACGAGCAGTACTTC
TRBD1,TRBJ1-2,TRBV4-2,NA,CASSQVQGAGYGYTF,TGTGCCAGCAGCCAAGTCCAGGGGGCAGGCTATGGCTACACCTTC
TRBD2,TRBJ2-5,TRBV4-2,NA,CASSQDPPSGAQETQYF,TGTGCCAGCAGCCAAGACCCCCCTAGCGGGGCCCAAGAGACCCAGTACTTC
TRBD1,TRBJ1-1,TRBV28,NA,CASSQTGAFGTEAFF,TGTGCCAGCAGTCAGACAGGGGCCTTCGGCACTGAAGCTTTCTTT
NA,TRBJ2-3,TRBV5-8,NA,CASRSRESADTQYF,TGTGCCAGCAGGAGTCGGGAGAGCGCTGATACGCAGTATTTT
NA,TRBJ2-5,TRBV5-1,NA,CASREQGGETQYF,TGCGCCAGCAGGGAACAGGGTGGAGAGACCCAGTACTTC
TRBD2,TRBJ2-3,TRBV6-1,NA,CASRSLAEFTDTQYF,TGTGCCAGCAGGTCACTAGCGGAATTCACAGATACGCAGTATTTT
TRBD1,TRBJ1-2,TRBV27,NA,CASSFRSTGSPIYGYTF,TGTGCCAGCAGTTTTAGATCGACAGGGTCCCCAATCTATGGCTACACCTTC
TRBD1,TRBJ1-1,TRBV10-3,few,CAISVGQKSTEAFF,TGTGCCATCAGTGTGGGACAGAAGAGCACTGAAGCTTTCTTT
TRBD2,TRBJ2-7,TRBV5-6,NA,CASSPPAGPSYEQYF,TGTGCCAGTTCGCCCCCAGCGGGACCTTCCTACGAGCAGTACTTC
TRBD2,TRBJ2-1,TRBV27,NA,CASSRTSPNNEQFF,TGTGCCAGCAGTCGGACTAGCCCCAACAATGAGCAGTTCTTC
NA,TRBJ2-2,TRBV9,NA,CASSQRGQETGELFF,TGTGCCAGCAGCCAAAGGGGCCAGGAGACCGGGGAGCTGTTTTTT
TRBD2,TRBJ2-4,TRBV6-1,NA,CASRSLGGSRNIQYF,TGTGCCAGCAGGTCCCTGGGGGGGTCCAGGAACATTCAGTACTTC
NA,TRBJ2-7,TRBV29-1,NA,CSVEKGRGAEQYF,TGCAGCGTTGAAAAAGGCAGGGGGGCCGAGCAGTACTTC
TRBD2,TRBJ2-5,TRBV28,NA,CASSPLRGLAEQETQYF,TGTGCCAGCAGTCCACTCCGTGGACTAGCGGAACAAGAGACCCAGTACTTC
NA,TRBJ2-4,TRBV14,NA,CASSQDRGFEASPNIQYF,TGTGCCAGCAGCCAAGATCGGGGATTCGAGGCTTCACCAAACATTCAGTACTTC
TRBD1,TRBJ2-7,TRBV28,NA,CASSFRDRGGEQYF,TGTGCCAGCAGTTTCAGGGACAGGGGGGGGGAGCAGTACTTC
NA,TRBJ2-7,TRBV28,NA,CASSLGLSAGYEQYF,TGTGCCAGCAGTTTGGGCCTTTCAGCCGGTTACGAGCAGTACTTC
NA,TRBJ1-2,TRBV6-4,NA,CASSDGADTNYGYTF,TGTGCCAGCAGTGACGGGGCAGACACCAACTATGGCTACACCTTC
TRBD2,TRBJ2-2,TRBV28,NA,CASSFSTGTSAETGELFF,TGTGCCAGCAGTTTCAGCACCGGGACTAGCGCGGAAACCGGGGAGCTGTTTTTT
TRBD2,TRBJ2-5,TRBV4-3,NA,CASSPFGMGGGETQYF,TGCGCCAGCAGCCCTTTCGGTATGGGGGGAGGGGAGACCCAGTACTTC
TRBD1,TRBJ1-5,TRBV28,NA,CASSPPTGTGPQHF,TGTGCCAGCAGTCCACCGACAGGGACAGGGCCCCAGCATTTT
TRBD2,TRBJ2-1,TRBV18,few,CASSQSSGTRNEQFF,TGTGCCAGCTCTCAGTCTAGCGGGACAAGAAATGAGCAGTTCTTC
NA,TRBJ2-3,TRBV13,NA,CASSPRGRDTQYF,TGTGCCAGCAGCCCTCGAGGCCGAGATACGCAGTATTTT
NA,TRBJ2-3,TRBV4-1,NA,CASTSVGFTDTQYF,TGCGCCAGCACTAGCGTTGGGTTCACAGATACGCAGTATTTT
NA,TRBJ1-1,TRBV23-1,NA,CASSQSEREVF,TGCGCCAGCAGTCAATCCGAGAGGGAGGTCTTT
TRBD1,TRBJ2-5,TRBV7-2,NA,CASSLGTGDLKVGETQYF,TGTGCCAGCAGCTTAGGAACAGGGGACCTCAAAGTAGGAGAGACCCAGTACTTC
TRBD2,TRBJ2-3,TRBV11-1,NA,CASSSPGLATADTQYF,TGTGCCAGCAGCTCCCCGGGACTAGCGACAGCAGATACGCAGTATTTT
NA,TRBJ2-3,TRBV6-1,NA,CASSPRVGTDTQYF,TGTGCCAGCAGCCCCAGGGTCGGCACAGATACGCAGTATTTT
TRBD2,TRBJ2-1,TRBV7-2,NA,CASSLRRTSGSSYNEQFF,TGTGCCAGCAGCTTACGTAGGACTAGCGGGAGCTCCTACAATGAGCAGTTCTTC
NA,TRBJ2-7,TRBV28,NA,CASSSPAYEQYF,TGTGCCAGCAGTTCCCCCGCCTACGAGCAGTACTTC
NA,TRBJ2-7,TRBV7-2,NA,CASSLASRQVSYEQYF,TGTGCCAGCAGCTTAGCCTCGAGACAGGTGTCCTACGAGCAGTACTTC
TRBD1,TRBJ1-2,TRBV27,NA,CASSFGTGSYGYTF,TGTGCCAGCAGTTTCGGGACAGGGTCATATGGCTACACCTTC
TRBD1,TRBJ1-1,TRBV5-1,NA,CASSPSQGVNTEAFF,TGCGCCAGCAGCCCTTCTCAGGGGGTGAACACTGAAGCTTTCTTT
NA,TRBJ1-2,TRBV9,NA,CASSISSGLANYGYTF,TGTGCCAGCAGCATCTCGTCAGGGTTAGCTAACTATGGCTACACCTTC
TRBD2,TRBJ2-5,TRBV9,NA,CASSKTTSGRAQETQYF,TGTGCCAGCAGCAAGACGACTAGCGGGAGGGCCCAGGAGACCCAGTACTTC
NA,TRBJ1-2,TRBV28,NA,CASSLSRGYTF,TGTGCCAGCAGTTTATCTCGGGGCTACACCTTC
TRBD2,TRBJ2-7,TRBV5-4,NA,CASRVSGSKYEQYF,TGTGCCAGCAGGGTTAGCGGGAGTAAGTACGAGCAGTACTTC
TRBD2,TRBJ2-7,TRBV6-1,NA,CASSERTSGRTPLTEQYF,TGTGCCAGCAGTGAAAGGACTAGCGGGAGGACCCCTTTAACTGAGCAGTACTTC
NA,TRBJ2-1,TRBV14,NA,CASSPLGGSRSYNEQFF,TGTGCCAGCAGCCCCCTAGGGGGAAGCCGGTCCTACAATGAGCAGTTCTTC
NA,TRBJ2-7,TRBV7-2,NA,CASRRVLFYEQYF,TGTGCCAGCCGCCGGGTACTCTTCTACGAGCAGTACTTC
TRBD1,TRBJ2-3,TRBV7-9,NA,CASSLRTGFTDTQYF,TGTGCCAGCAGCCTCAGGACAGGGTTTACAGATACGCAGTATTTT